The 8 T cell receptor beta chains below were found in one sample sequenced in a study of T-cell reconstitution after alpha-beta-depleted transplantation in children. Preparation of the TCRbeta library was carried out with unique molecular identifiers. TCRdb re-derived calls from the PCR reads in MiXCR, one entry per CDR3 protein. The sample yields nearly 400,000 distinct CDR3 sequences, 20% seen once. The material was PBMCs from the stem cell graft donor, obtained from the stem cell graft. The receptors shown here come from a human donor who donated a stem cell graft to a child with acute myeloid leukemia.

This clonotype was recorded a few times. V usage is TRBV20-1 and J usage is TRBJ2-2; D not resolved. The CDR3 is 15 amino acids. Germline CDR1 and CDR2: DFQATT and SNEGSKA (reference sequence). The ends were cut back, 0 bases at V and 1 base at J, with 9 bases in the middle. The CDR3 nucleotides are TGCAGTGCTAGAGATCTGGTGAAGAACACCGGGGAGCTGTTTTTT. It is translated as CSARDLVKNTGELFF.

This clonotype was seen a few times. V usage is TRBV4-1 and J usage is TRBJ2-3, with 10 bases lining up with TRBD1. The CDR3 loop spans 15 amino acids. Germline CDR1 reads MGHRA; CDR2 reads YSYEKL. J was trimmed by 5 bases and V by 1 base; bases with no gene match: 3. CDR3 DNA sequence: TGCGCCAGCAGCCAAGGACAGGGGGCCGGAGATACGCAGTATTTT. Its protein is CASSQGQGAGDTQYF.

This clonotype came up many times. The gene calls are TRBV20-1 and TRBJ2-3, with a weak D call TRBD2 (5 bases). Trimming left V 2 bases short and J 1 base short, with 13 bases between. Germline CDR1 reads DFQATT; CDR2 reads SNEGSKA (reference sequence). This CDR3 has 15 amino acids. The CDR3 coding sequence is TGCAGTGCTAGAAATCGCGGGTTGGGCACAGATACGCAGTATTTT. It specifies CSARNRGLGTDTQYF.

The chain carries TRBV4-1 and TRBJ2-1; either TRBD1 or TRBD2 may supply D (7 bases each). The CDR3 length is 16 residues. With 3 bases removed from V and 4 bases from J, the gap between germline ends came to 16 bases. Germline CDR1 is MGHRA and CDR2 is YSYEKL. Here the CDR3 DNA reads TGCGCCAGCAGCCAGGCAAGACAGGGACTATACAATGAGCAGTTCTTC. It translates to CASSQARQGLYNEQFF.

In its sample, this clonotype was seen many times. The chain links TRBV29-1 to TRBJ2-1, with TRBD2 matching over 9 bases. Germline V lookup: CDR1 SQVTM, CDR2 ANQGSEA. Trimming removed 7 bases from V and 4 bases from J; junction bases left unmatched: 5. The CDR3 extends over 13 amino acids. The CDR3 sequence is CSAGLAPYNEQFF. CDR3 coding DNA: TGCAGCGCCGGACTAGCGCCATACAATGAGCAGTTCTTC.

The chain employs TRBV7-9 and TRBJ2-7, with a tentative D call TRBD2 (5 bases). The germline V gene has CDR1 SEHNR and CDR2 FQNEAQ (reference sequence). The ends were cut back, 5 bases at V and 8 bases at J, with 25 bases in the middle. The CDR3 is 16 amino acids. The CDR3 sequence is CASSIFRDPEPRQQYF. As DNA, the CDR3 is TGTGCCAGCAGCATTTTTCGGGATCCCGAACCTCGCCAGCAGTACTTC.

The rearrangement uses TRBV20-1 and TRBJ2-1; a possible D gene is TRBD2 (6 bases). This CDR3 has 19 residues. Deletions cut 0 bases from V and 0 bases from J, with 21 bases between. From germline, CDR1 is DFQATT and CDR2 SNEGSKA (reference sequence). The CDR3 is CSARDRPILAKVSYNEQFF. CDR3 nucleotides: TGCAGTGCTAGAGATCGTCCGATCCTAGCGAAAGTCTCCTACAATGAGCAGTTCTTC.

In this sample, this clonotype turned up a few times. The chain has TRBV10-3 and TRBJ1-2; TRBD1 aligns across 11 bases. Germline CDR1 is ENHRY and CDR2 is SYGVKD. Trimming at V came to 10 bases and at J to 3 bases, leaving 4 bases not matched to a gene. The CDR3 is made up of 13 amino acids. CDR3 in amino acids: CATGTGGDYGYTF. CDR3 coding DNA: TGTGCCACCGGGACAGGGGGGGACTATGGCTACACCTTC.